What follows are 3 T cell receptor beta chains derived from one specimen sequenced in a study of CD8+ T cells in alopecia areata. RNA, once extracted, was reverse transcribed into cDNA for use as the sequencing template. The repertoire was sequenced with immunoSEQ multiplex PCR; TCRdb's copy has only in-frame clones and lacks some. The repertoire consists of about 110,000 clones, with over 55% occurring once and the leading ten covering roughly 25%. Sequencing was carried out using NKG2D-low CD8+ T cells sorted from blood. The receptors shown here come from a human donor with alopecia areata.

In its sample, this clone was seen once. CDR3 sequence: CASSLTGGIDEQFF. The DNA for the CDR3 is TGTGCCAGCAGCTTAACAGGGGGTATCGATGAGCAGTTCTTC. This rearrangement joins TRBV7-3 to TRBJ2-1; possibly TRBD1 for D (6 bases). The ends were cut back, 0 bases at V and 8 bases at J, with 11 bases in the middle. The CDR3 extends over 14 amino acids. Germline loops: CDR1 SGHTA, CDR2 FQGTGA.

The CDR3 reads CSVQGVGQGSYNEQFF. In DNA form, the CDR3 reads TGCAGCGTGCAGGGGGTAGGTCAGGGGAGTTACAATGAGCAGTTCTTC. The rearrangement joins TRBV29-1 to TRBJ2-1; 7 bases are shared with TRBD1. V was clipped by 6 bases and J by 4 bases; unmatched bases: 15. CDR3 length: 16 amino acids. CDR1 is SQVTM, CDR2 ANQGSEA, per germline.

The chain carries TRBV4-1 and TRBJ2-1; the D is unclear. Germline-derived CDR1 and CDR2 are MGHRA and YSYEKL. The ends were cut back, 5 bases at V and 0 bases at J, with 11 bases in the middle. The CDR3 runs to 15 residues. This CDR3 reads CASSSTASSYNEQFF. The CDR3 DNA sequence: TGCGCCAGCAGCTCCACGGCATCCTCCTACAATGAGCAGTTCTTC.